This TCR beta chain was obtained from a study of high-grade serous ovarian cancer treatment subgroups. For the study at large: Mean per sample: approximately 14,000 reads, around 7,100 unique TCR beta rearrangements.

Germline CDR1 is SGHTA and CDR2 is FQGNSA. The CDR3 loop spans 15 amino acids. General observations from the study: Same-patient tumor repertoires overlapped at about 0.095 to 0.8; different patients barely overlapped. Bulk tumor TCR sequencing gave no spatial information.

On this clone itself: Antigen: not known.

Clones were read by immunoSEQ multiplex PCR, and TCRdb kept only the in-frame ones, dropping some. The data show about 4,900 clones, approximately 70% seen once. The tumor samples were collected prior to definitive surgery or chemotherapy. The specimen sequenced was tumor tissue. This sequence joins TRBV7-2 and TRBJ2-1, with 7 nucleotides matching TRBD2. The receptor was derived from a human donor with high-grade serous ovarian cancer. CDR3 in DNA: TGTGCTATTAGACAAGCGGGACGTGCCTACAATGAGCAGTTCTTC. Encoded protein: CAIRQAGRAYNEQFF.